The T cell receptor (beta chain) described here comes from a study of multiple sclerosis patients with progressive multifocal leukoencephalopathy. Trimming stripped 2 bases from V and 2 bases from J, with 4 bases between. The germline V gene has CDR1 SGDLS and CDR2 YYNGEE. The CDR3 has 13 residues. Repertoires were generated with immunoSEQ multiplex PCR, while TCRdb's copy carries only in-frame clones and drops some. The sample lists over 25,000 clones, 85% to 90% occurring once. Documented time point: more than five months of natalizumab therapy. This clone was counted a single time. The receptor's source is a human donor with multiple sclerosis. The material was PBMCs, obtained from a patient treated with natalizumab. J is TRBJ2-2 and V is TRBV9; no clear D gene. CDR3 DNA: TGTGCCAGCAGCGTTTTTAACACCGGGGAGCTGTTTTTT. Translated, it gives CASSVFNTGELFF.